This T cell receptor beta chain comes out of a study of response to subunit inactivated influenza vaccine. Per germline, CDR1 ENHRY and CDR2 SYGVKD. The germline V and J ends were trimmed by 3 bases and 1 base, with 10 bases remaining between them. CDR3 length equals 14 residues. TCRdb reanalysed the RT-PCR reads using MiXCR and keeps one entry per CDR3 protein. This sample has more than 550,000 distinct CDR3 sequences, with approximately 11% found just once. The sample was also reused in another study, on T cells expressing NK-cell markers. That work contributes: What made the TCR beta cDNA was 5'RACE template switching with UMIs. In a few donors, dominant clonotypes made up about 25-60.1% of CD3+CD56-NKG2C+ cells.

The V call is TRBV10-3, the J call TRBJ2-7; D perhaps matches TRBD2 (7 bases). Sequenced here: PBMCs from blood, sampled on the day of vaccination. The TCR was taken from a man aged 45-65 years who received an inactivated influenza vaccine. CDR3 nucleotides: TGTGCCATCAGTGAAAAGGGGGGGTCCTACGAGCAGTACTTC. Amino acid sequence: CAISEKGGSYEQYF.